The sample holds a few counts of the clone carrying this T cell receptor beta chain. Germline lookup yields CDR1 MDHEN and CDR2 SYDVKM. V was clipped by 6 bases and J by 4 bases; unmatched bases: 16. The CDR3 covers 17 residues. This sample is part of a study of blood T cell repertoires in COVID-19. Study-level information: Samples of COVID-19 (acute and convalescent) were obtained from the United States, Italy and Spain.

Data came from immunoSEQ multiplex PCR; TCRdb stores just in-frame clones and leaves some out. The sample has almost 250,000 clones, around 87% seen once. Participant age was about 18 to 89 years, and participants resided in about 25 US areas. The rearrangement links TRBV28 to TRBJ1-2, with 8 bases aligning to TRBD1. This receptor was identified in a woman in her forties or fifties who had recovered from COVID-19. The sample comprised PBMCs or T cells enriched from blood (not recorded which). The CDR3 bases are TGTGCCAGCAGCACCGGAACGGGGGGCAGGGGGCCCTATGGCTACACCTTC. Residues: CASSTGTGGRGPYGYTF.